One TCR beta chain is described in this entry. This clone was seen many times. Its antigen is still unknown. No quality values exist for individual bases; no much larger clone is one base distant. This sample is drawn from a study of metastatic and nonmetastatic thyroid tumors (dated by TCRdb to 2019 to 2021). In terms of the full investigation: The researchers compared repertoires between peripheral blood samples and tumor or nodule tissue samples from patients with malignant or benign thyroid disease.

For CDR1 and CDR2, the germline V gene (reference sequence) lists DFQATT and SNEGSKA. The CDR3, from cysteine to phenylalanine, totals 13 residues. Of the read, only the CDR3 DNA is kept; its 39 bases are in frame from base 1. V loses 5 bases of germline sequence and J loses 4 bases, and the interval between the two ends is 11 bases. No treatment had been received by any patient before thyroid surgery. Using T-cell receptor beta sequencing, the study looked back at clinical samples from patients collected from the early 2010s to the late 2010s. The study at large found these results: In both blood and tumor samples, TCR beta diversity was reported to be significantly higher in malignant tumors than in benign nodules.

Libraries were constructed by PCR. Data came from an Illumina HiSeq 4000. High-throughput sequencing was used to profile the TCR beta-chain CDR3 region of each patient. In the paper's pipeline: A classifier to discriminate distant-metastatic papillary thyroid cancer patients was built from CDR3 differences across clinicopathological groups. To measure repertoire diversity the researchers used the Shannon index, while the Morisita-Horn index served to gauge how similar the tumor and blood repertoires were. Clones were called with MiXCR by TCRdb after fastp trimmed the public reads at Q25, and only in-frame beta chains were retained. TCRdb, not the original authors, processed these V and J calls. The sample yields approximately 26,000 clones; more than 25% were counted once. The ten largest account for 6% of the sample.

The chain is made from TRBV20-1 and TRBJ1-4; the D gene cannot be named for sure. This receptor was taken from a female donor with papillary thyroid cancer or a benign thyroid nodule (not recorded which). Some clones in this sample may be carry-over from other donors' samples. Sequenced sample: blood. The nucleotides read TGCAGTGCTCACGAAAGAAATAATGAAAAACTGTTTTTT. The encoded protein is CSAHERNNEKLFF.